This entry lists 19 T cell receptor beta chains sequenced from one sample in a study of radiotherapy plus CTLA-4 blockade in lung cancer (dated by TCRdb to 2016 to 2019). The method behind the library was the immunoSEQ multiplex PCR assay. TCRdb took over this immuneACCESS table, retaining in-frame rearrangements with V and J assigned. Such tables are incomplete; in checked studies, under half of the missing clones stem from an unresolved V gene, and the remainder is unexplained. This sample has around 71,000 clones in its table, and about 72% of those were observed once. The ten largest make up about 17% of the sample. This material consisted of peripheral blood, taken from a patient treated with radiotherapy plus ipilimumab. The receptors originated from a human donor with non-small cell lung cancer whose response to radiotherapy plus ipilimumab could not be evaluated. Some clones in this sample may be carry-over from other donors' samples.

V is TRBV28 and J is TRBJ2-7; no clear D gene. Trimming removed 4 bases from V and 0 bases from J, with 10 bases in between. This CDR3 comprises 14 residues. Per the germline V gene, CDR1 is MDHEN and CDR2 is SYDVKM. CDR3 DNA: TGTGCCAGCAGTTCGACTGGCCGCTCCTACGAGCAGTACTTC. This encodes CASSSTGRSYEQYF.

This chain connects TRBV9 to TRBJ2-7, with 7 bases identical to TRBD2. V was pared by 3 bases and J by 0 bases, with 6 bases of the junction left unmatched. The CDR3 covers 15 residues. In germline, CDR1 is SGDLS, CDR2 YYNGEE. CDR3 coding DNA: TGTGCCAGCAGCGGGAGCGGGGTAAGCTCCTACGAGCAGTACTTC. Its protein is CASSGSGVSSYEQYF.

V gene TRBV6-5 combines with J gene TRBJ1-2; TRBD1 matches at 7 bases. Germline assignment: CDR1 MNHEY and CDR2 SVGAGI. V gave up 7 bases and J gave up 1 base; unmatched junction bases: 9. This CDR3 is built from 15 residues. The CDR3 DNA reads as TGTGCCAGCACCCGAGACAGGGAAAATAACTATGGCTACACCTTC. The encoded protein is CASTRDRENNYGYTF.

This chain links TRBV19 with TRBJ2-7; 8 positions match TRBD1. The length of the CDR3 is 15 residues. Per the germline V gene, CDR1 is LNHDA and CDR2 is SQIVND (reference sequence). V shed 4 bases, J shed 5 bases, and the junction held 10 bases outside the gene matches. The CDR3 loop reads CASSTPLTGVDEQYF. The CDR3 DNA is TGTGCCAGTAGTACGCCCCTGACAGGGGTCGACGAGCAGTACTTC.

The sample holds a few counts of this clone. The V gene is TRBV7-8, the J gene TRBJ1-2; no definite D call. The V and J ends lost 5 bases and 5 bases respectively, with 15 bases between them. The CDR3 sequence is 14 residues long. The germline V gene has CDR1 SGHVS and CDR2 FQNEAQ. CDR3 protein: CASSTSGKNYGYTF. The DNA for the CDR3 is TGTGCCAGCAGCACATCCGGGAAGAATTATGGCTACACCTTC.

The V and J genes are TRBV5-4 and TRBJ1-2; tentative D call: TRBD1 (6 bases). The V end lost 1 base, the J end lost 6 bases, and 19 bases lay between the germline ends. The CDR3 has 16 residues. Germline V gene sequence: CDR1 SGHNT, CDR2 YYREEE (reference sequence). CDR3 nucleotide sequence: TGTGCCAGCAGCTTGTTCGGAGGGAGGGGGTTCCATGGCTACACCTTC. Translating gives CASSLFGGRGFHGYTF.

The chain uses TRBV5-1 and TRBJ2-7; D gene unclear. V was clipped by 0 bases and J by 0 bases, with 10 bases between them. In germline, CDR1 is SGHRS, CDR2 YFSETQ. CDR3 size: 15 residues. The CDR3 bases are TGCGCCAGCAGCTTGGGAACAGTTCTCTCCTACGAGCAGTACTTC. This codes for CASSLGTVLSYEQYF. Filled out from reference TRBV5-1 and TRBJ2-7, the complete variable domain reads KAGVTQTPRYLIKTRGQQVTLSCSPISGHRSVSWYQQTPGQGLQFLFEYFSETQRNKGNFPGRFSGRQFSNSRSEMNVSTLELGDSALYLCASSLGTVLSYEQYFGPGTRLTVT.

The chain combines TRBV30 with TRBJ1-5, with 7 bases aligning to TRBD1. Per the germline V gene, CDR1 is GTSNPN and CDR2 is SVGIG (reference sequence). The CDR3 has 14 residues. The junction had 2 bases not matched to a gene; V was cut back by 2 bases and J by 1 base. The CDR3 region has the DNA TGTGCCTGGAGTAAACAGGGGAGCAATCAGCCCCAGCATTTT. Translated, it gives CAWSKQGSNQPQHF.

The chain has TRBV5-4 and TRBJ2-7, with TRBD2 matching 11 bases. Unmatched junction bases numbered 2, after V lost 1 base and J lost 2 bases. Germline V gene lookup returns CDR1 SGHNT and CDR2 YYREEE (reference sequence). This CDR3 is 15 amino acids long. The CDR3 spells CASSLFSGGAYEQYF. The DNA for the CDR3 is TGTGCCAGCAGCTTGTTTAGCGGGGGGGCCTACGAGCAGTACTTC.

The chain has TRBV28 and TRBJ1-1; tentative D call: TRBD1 (5 bases). The V gene's germline CDR1 is MDHEN and CDR2 SYDVKM. The CDR3 contains 14 residues. V gave up 2 bases and J gave up 9 bases, with 16 bases separating them. The CDR3 region is CASSLGGVGKKAFF. As DNA, the CDR3 is TGTGCCAGCAGTTTAGGGGGGGTGGGTAAAAAAGCTTTCTTT.

This clone came up a few times. The CDR3: CASSLAGENEQYF. DNA for the CDR3: TGTGCCAGCAGTCTGGCAGGGGAAAACGAGCAGTACTTC. V and J are TRBV6-6 and TRBJ2-7, with D possibly TRBD1 on 6 matching bases. Trimming left V 5 bases short and J 5 bases short, with 13 bases between. The CDR3 sequence is 13 residues long. Per the germline V gene, CDR1 is MNHNY and CDR2 is SVGAGI (reference sequence).

This chain joins TRBV6-1 and TRBJ1-4, with D uncertain. This CDR3 has 14 residues. The germline gives CDR1 MNHNS, CDR2 SASEGT. V gave up 3 bases and J gave up 8 bases, with 13 bases separating them. The CDR3 DNA is TGTGCCAGCAGTGACGACAACACCAGAGAAAAACTGTTTTTT. It translates to CASSDDNTREKLFF.

This chain links TRBV2 with TRBJ1-1; 9 bases agree with TRBD1. Trimming at V came to 2 bases and at J to 1 base, leaving 5 bases not matched to a gene. The CDR3 totals 16 residues. Germline-derived CDR1 and CDR2 are SNHLY and FYNNEI. The CDR3 region is CASSESTGGANTEAFF. The CDR3 DNA reads TGTGCCAGCAGTGAATCGACAGGGGGAGCGAACACTGAAGCTTTCTTT.

The rearrangement uses TRBV6-1 and TRBJ2-7; 7 nucleotides match TRBD1. The CDR3 is made up of 15 amino acids. CDR1 is MNHNS, CDR2 SASEGT, per germline. With 1 base clipped from V and 3 bases from J, the junction kept 6 bases outside the gene matches. CDR3 in amino acids: CASSEEQGRVYEQYF. CDR3 in DNA: TGTGCCAGCAGTGAAGAACAGGGGAGAGTCTACGAGCAGTACTTC.

The chain employs TRBV9 and TRBJ1-6; 10 positions match TRBD1. This CDR3 is 15 amino acids long. CDR1 SGDLS and CDR2 YYNGEE come from the germline V gene. Losses at the gene ends were 0 bases for V and 8 bases for J; bases not matched to a gene: 2. DNA of the CDR3: TGTGCCAGCAGCGTAGGACAGGGGGCTTATTCACCCCTCCACTTT. It translates to CASSVGQGAYSPLHF.

The chain couples TRBV5-4 to TRBJ1-1; D remains unclear. CDR1 and CDR2 from the germline V gene are SGHNT and YYREEE (reference sequence). V was cut by 3 bases and J by 8 bases, with 14 bases left in between. The CDR3 has 13 residues. CDR3 nucleotides: TGTGCCAGCAGCTATCCGCTAGGAGGAGAAGCTTTCTTT. Translated, it gives CASSYPLGGEAFF.

This sequence joins TRBV6-1 and TRBJ1-5, with a weak D call TRBD1 (6 bases). The CDR3 contains 15 residues. V lost 2 bases and J lost 4, with 12 bases in between. Germline CDR1 and CDR2: MNHNS and SASEGT. The CDR3 is CASSEFGGSNQPQHF. CDR3 nucleotide sequence: TGTGCCAGCAGTGAATTTGGGGGCAGTAATCAGCCCCAGCATTTT.

Worth noting for this clone: This same CDR3 is encoded by further DNA sequences in the sample. The chain combines TRBV9 with TRBJ2-5, with TRBD2 matching 10 bases. The CDR3 has 15 amino acids. J lost 5 bases, V lost 3 bases, and 7 bases had no gene match. Germline-derived CDR1 and CDR2 are SGDLS and YYNGEE. In DNA form, the CDR3 reads TGTGCCAGCAGCGCCTTAGCGGGGGGCGGGGAGACCCAGTACTTC. This translates into CASSALAGGGETQYF.

In its sample, this clone was seen a few times. The genes are TRBV6-1 and TRBJ2-2; 10 nucleotides match TRBD1. The CDR3 totals 14 residues. Germline values: CDR1 MNHNS, CDR2 SASEGT. The V gene end was trimmed by 6 bases and the J gene end by 4 bases; junction bases not matched to a gene: 2. Here the CDR3 DNA reads TGTGCCAGCAGCCGGACAGGGGGCACCGGGGAGCTGTTTTTT. Translating gives CASSRTGGTGELFF.